This T cell receptor beta chain was found in a study of shared clonotypes between healthy human individuals. From germline, CDR1 is SQVTM and CDR2 ANQGSEA. Trimming stripped 6 bases from V and 7 bases from J, with 16 bases between. CDR3 length equals 12 residues. The method was immunoSEQ multiplex PCR; TCRdb's version includes in-frame clones alone and lacks a portion of them. The sample yields roughly 640,000 clones, around two thirds seen once. As for this clone: What it binds is unknown.

Whole-study results and caveats: Sampling was confined to blood; repertoires within tissues likely differ.

Sequencing was performed on memory CD4+ T cells sorted from blood. Described subset: CD45RA-negative fraction. The rearrangement links TRBV29-1 to TRBJ2-7; D might be TRBD1 or TRBD2, each matching 5 bases. The receptor was isolated from a woman in her twenties or thirties in good health. The CDR3 here is CSVDREWGEQYF. The CDR3 bases are TGCAGCGTCGATAGAGAATGGGGGGAGCAGTACTTC.